This T cell receptor beta chain was found in a study of T cells in Graves' hyperthyroidism and ophthalmopathy. Trimming pared 3 bases from V and 4 bases from J, leaving 18 bases between. This CDR3 contains 16 residues. CDR1 is SEHNR, CDR2 FQNEAQ, per germline (reference sequence). Hyperthyroidism patients were newly diagnosed, had disease duration under 2 months, and were aged 18 to 65 years. Study results and limitations: Ophthalmopathy and stable hyperthyroidism were separated by a 13 V-J model. Among clonotypes expanded in thyroid above 0.001, most were also found in blood.

Comment on this clonotype: Its antigen is not identified.

Amplification of TCR beta CDR3 regions used RNA as the template. The primer set for the first-round RT-PCR of the TCR CDR3 was HTBI. TCRdb itself ran the multiplex PCR reads through MiXCR, one entry per CDR3 protein. The profile shows 600,000 or so distinct CDR3 sequences, just over 45% of them singletons. The sequence was collected from a woman aged 18-30 years with Graves' hyperthyroidism. The sequenced sample was peripheral blood or thyroid tissue (not recorded which). This sequence joins TRBV7-9 and TRBJ2-5; D ambiguous. CDR3 amino acids: CASSLAAQTWVETQYF. The DNA of the CDR3 is TGTGCCAGCAGCTTGGCCGCGCAGACCTGGGTAGAGACCCAGTACTTC.